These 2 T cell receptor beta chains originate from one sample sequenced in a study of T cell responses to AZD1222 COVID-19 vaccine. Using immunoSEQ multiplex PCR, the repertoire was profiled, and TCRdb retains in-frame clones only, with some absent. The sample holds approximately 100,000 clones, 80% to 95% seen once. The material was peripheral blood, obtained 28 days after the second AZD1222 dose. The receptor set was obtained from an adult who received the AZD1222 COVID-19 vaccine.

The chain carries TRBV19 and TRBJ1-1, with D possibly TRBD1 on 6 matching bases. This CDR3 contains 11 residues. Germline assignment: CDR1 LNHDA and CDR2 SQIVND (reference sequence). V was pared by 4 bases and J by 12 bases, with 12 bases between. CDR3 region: CASSKQGTTFF. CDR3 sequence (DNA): TGTGCCAGTAGTAAACAGGGTACTACTTTCTTT.

The CDR3 DNA follows: TGTGCCAGCAGTTACATCCCCGGGTCGGAGCTGTTTTTT. The encoded protein is CASSYIPGSELFF. The V and J genes are TRBV6-5 and TRBJ2-2; D remains unclear. V was clipped by 2 bases and J by 10 bases, with 11 bases between them. The germline V gene encodes CDR1 MNHEY and CDR2 SVGAGI. The CDR3 has 13 residues.